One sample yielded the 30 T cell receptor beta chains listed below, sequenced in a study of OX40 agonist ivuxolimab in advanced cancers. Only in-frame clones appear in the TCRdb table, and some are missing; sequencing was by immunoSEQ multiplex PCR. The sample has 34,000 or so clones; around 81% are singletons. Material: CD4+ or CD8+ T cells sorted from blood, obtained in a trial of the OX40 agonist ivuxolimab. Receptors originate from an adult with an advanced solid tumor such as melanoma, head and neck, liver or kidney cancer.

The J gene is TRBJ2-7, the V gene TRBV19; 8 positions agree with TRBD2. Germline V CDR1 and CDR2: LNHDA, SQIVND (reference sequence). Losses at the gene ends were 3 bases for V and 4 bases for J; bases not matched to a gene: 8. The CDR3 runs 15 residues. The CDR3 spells CASSMVAGYRYEQYF. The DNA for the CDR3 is TGTGCCAGTAGTATGGTAGCGGGATACCGGTACGAGCAGTACTTC.

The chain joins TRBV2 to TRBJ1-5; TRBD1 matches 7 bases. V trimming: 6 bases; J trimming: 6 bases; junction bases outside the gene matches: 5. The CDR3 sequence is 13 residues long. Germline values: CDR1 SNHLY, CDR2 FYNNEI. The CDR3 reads CASRGEGAQPQHF. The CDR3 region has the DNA TGTGCCAGCAGGGGGGAGGGGGCTCAGCCCCAGCATTTT.

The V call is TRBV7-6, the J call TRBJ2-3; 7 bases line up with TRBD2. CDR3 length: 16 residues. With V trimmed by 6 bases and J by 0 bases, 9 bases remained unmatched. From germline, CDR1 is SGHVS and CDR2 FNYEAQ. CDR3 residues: CASSRTGGASTDTQYF. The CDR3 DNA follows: TGTGCCAGCAGTAGGACGGGGGGAGCTAGCACAGATACGCAGTATTTT.

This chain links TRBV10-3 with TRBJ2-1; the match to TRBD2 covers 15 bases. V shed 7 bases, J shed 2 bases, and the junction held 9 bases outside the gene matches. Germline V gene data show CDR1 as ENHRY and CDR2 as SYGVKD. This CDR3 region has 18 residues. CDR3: CAITPGLAGGGAYNEQFF. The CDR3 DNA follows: TGTGCCATCACTCCGGGACTAGCGGGAGGTGGGGCCTACAATGAGCAGTTCTTC.

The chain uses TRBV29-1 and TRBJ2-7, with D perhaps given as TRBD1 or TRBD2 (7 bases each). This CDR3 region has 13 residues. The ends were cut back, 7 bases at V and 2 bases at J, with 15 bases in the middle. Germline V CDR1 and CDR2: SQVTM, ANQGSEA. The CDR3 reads CSARQGGTYEQYF. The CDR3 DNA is TGCAGCGCCAGACAGGGAGGGACCTACGAGCAGTACTTC.

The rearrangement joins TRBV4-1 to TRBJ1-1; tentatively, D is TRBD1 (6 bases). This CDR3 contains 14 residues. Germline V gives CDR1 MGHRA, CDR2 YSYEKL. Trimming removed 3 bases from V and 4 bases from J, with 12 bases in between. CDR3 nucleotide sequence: TGCGCCAGCAGCCAGGCCCGCAGGGGCACTGAAGCTTTCTTT. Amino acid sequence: CASSQARRGTEAFF.

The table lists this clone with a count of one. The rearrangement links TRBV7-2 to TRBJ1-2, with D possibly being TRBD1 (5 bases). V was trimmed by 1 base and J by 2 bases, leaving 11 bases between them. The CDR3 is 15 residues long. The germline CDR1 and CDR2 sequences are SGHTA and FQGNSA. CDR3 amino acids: CASSLESDRNYGYTF. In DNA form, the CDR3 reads TGTGCCAGCAGCTTAGAGTCCGACAGAAACTATGGCTACACCTTC.

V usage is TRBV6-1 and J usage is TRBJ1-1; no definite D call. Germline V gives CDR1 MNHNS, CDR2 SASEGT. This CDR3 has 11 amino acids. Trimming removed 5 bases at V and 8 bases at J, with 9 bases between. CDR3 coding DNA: TGTGCCAGCAGTTACGCCCGAGAAGCTTTCTTT. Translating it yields CASSYAREAFF.

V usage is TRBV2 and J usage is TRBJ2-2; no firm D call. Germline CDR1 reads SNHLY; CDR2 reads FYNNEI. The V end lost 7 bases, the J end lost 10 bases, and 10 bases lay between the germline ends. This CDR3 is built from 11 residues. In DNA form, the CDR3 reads TGTGCCAGCACCCGATATGAGGAGCTGTTTTTT. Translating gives CASTRYEELFF.

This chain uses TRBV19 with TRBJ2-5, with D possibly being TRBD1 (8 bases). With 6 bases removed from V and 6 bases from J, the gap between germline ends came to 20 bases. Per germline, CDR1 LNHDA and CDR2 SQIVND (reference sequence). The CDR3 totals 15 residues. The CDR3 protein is CASSSGQGGAQTQYF. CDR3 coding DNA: TGTGCCAGTAGCTCCGGACAGGGAGGGGCACAGACCCAGTACTTC.

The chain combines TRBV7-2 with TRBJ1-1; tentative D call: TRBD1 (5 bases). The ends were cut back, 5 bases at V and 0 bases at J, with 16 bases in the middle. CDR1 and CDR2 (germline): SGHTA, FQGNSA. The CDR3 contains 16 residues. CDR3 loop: CASSITTGIMNTEAFF. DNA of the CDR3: TGTGCCAGCAGCATTACAACAGGAATCATGAACACTGAAGCTTTCTTT.

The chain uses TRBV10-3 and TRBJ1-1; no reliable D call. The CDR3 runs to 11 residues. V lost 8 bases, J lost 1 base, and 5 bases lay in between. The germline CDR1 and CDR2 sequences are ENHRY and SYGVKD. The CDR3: CAISENTEAFF. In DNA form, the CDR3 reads TGTGCCATCTCGGAGAACACTGAAGCTTTCTTT.

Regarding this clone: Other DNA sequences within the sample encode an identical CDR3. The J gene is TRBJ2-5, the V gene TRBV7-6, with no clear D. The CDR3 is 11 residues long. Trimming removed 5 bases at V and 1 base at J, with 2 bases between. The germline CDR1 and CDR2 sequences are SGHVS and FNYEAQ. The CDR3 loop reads CASSPQETQYF. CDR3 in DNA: TGTGCCAGCAGCCCCCAAGAGACCCAGTACTTC. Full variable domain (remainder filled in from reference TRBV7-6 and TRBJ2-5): GAGVSQSPRYKVTKRGQDVALRCDPISGHVSLYWYRQALGQGPEFLTYFNYEAQQDKSGLPNDRFSAERPEGSISTLTIQRTEQRDSAMYRCASSPQETQYFGPGTRLLVL.

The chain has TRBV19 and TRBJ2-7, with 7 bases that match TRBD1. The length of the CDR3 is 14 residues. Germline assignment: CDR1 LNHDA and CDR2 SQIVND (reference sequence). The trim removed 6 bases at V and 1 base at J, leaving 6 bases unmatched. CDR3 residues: CASSRGQSSYEQYF. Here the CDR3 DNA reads TGTGCCAGTAGCCGGGGACAGAGTTCCTACGAGCAGTACTTC. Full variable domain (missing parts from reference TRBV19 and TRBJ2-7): DGGITQSPKYLFRKEGQNVTLSCEQNLNHDAMYWYRQDPGQGLRLIYYSQIVNDFQKGDIAEGYSVSREKKESFPLTVTSAQKNPTAFYLCASSRGQSSYEQYFGPGTRLTVT.

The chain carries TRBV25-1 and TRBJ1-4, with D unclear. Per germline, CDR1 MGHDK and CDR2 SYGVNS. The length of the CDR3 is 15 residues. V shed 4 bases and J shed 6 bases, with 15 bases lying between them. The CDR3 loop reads CASSAYSLPDEKLFF. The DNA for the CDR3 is TGTGCCAGCAGTGCCTACTCTCTGCCGGATGAAAAACTGTTTTTT. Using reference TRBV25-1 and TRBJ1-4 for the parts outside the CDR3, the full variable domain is EADIYQTPRYLVIGTGKKITLECSQTMGHDKMYWYQQDPGMELHLIHYSYGVNSTEKGDLSSESTVSRIRTEHFPLTLESARPSHTSQYLCASSAYSLPDEKLFFGSGTQLSVL.

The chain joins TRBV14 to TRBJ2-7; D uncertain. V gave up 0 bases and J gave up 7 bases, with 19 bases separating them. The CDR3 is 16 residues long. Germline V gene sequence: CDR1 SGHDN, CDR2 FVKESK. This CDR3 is CASSQEPGPFPGEQYF. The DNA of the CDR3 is TGTGCCAGCAGCCAAGAGCCAGGTCCCTTTCCAGGAGAGCAGTACTTC.

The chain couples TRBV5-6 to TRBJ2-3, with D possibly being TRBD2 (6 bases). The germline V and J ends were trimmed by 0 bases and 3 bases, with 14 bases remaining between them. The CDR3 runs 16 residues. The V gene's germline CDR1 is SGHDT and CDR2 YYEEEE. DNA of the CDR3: TGTGCCAGCAGCTTGGTCGCCGGGAGCAGAACAGATACGCAGTATTTT. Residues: CASSLVAGSRTDTQYF.

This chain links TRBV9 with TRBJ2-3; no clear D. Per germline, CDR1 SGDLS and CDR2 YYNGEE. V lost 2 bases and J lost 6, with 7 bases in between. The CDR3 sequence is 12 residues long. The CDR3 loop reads CASSVSTDTQYF. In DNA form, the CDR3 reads TGTGCCAGCAGCGTTTCGACGGATACGCAGTATTTT.

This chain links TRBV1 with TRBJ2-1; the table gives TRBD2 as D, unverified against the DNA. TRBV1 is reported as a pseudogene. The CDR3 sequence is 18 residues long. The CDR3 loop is CTSSQDAALAGTYNEQFF. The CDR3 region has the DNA TGCACCAGCAGCCAAGACGCCGCACTAGCGGGAACCTACAATGAGCAGTTCTTC.

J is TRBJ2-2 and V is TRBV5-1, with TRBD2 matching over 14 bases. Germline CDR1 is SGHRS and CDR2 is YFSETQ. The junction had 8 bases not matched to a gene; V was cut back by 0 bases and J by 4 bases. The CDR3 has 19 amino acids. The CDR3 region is CASSLAPGLAGASTGELFF. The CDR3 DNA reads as TGCGCCAGCAGCTTGGCACCGGGACTAGCGGGAGCTAGCACCGGGGAGCTGTTTTTT. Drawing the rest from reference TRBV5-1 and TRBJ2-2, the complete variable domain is KAGVTQTPRYLIKTRGQQVTLSCSPISGHRSVSWYQQTPGQGLQFLFEYFSETQRNKGNFPGRFSGRQFSNSRSEMNVSTLELGDSALYLCASSLAPGLAGASTGELFFGEGSRLTVL.

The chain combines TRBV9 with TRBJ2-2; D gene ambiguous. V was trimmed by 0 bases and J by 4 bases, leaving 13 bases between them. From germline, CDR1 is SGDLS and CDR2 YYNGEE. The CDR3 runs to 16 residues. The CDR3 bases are TGTGCCAGCAGCGTAGTCTCCCCAAAGGGCACCGGGGAGCTGTTTTTT. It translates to CASSVVSPKGTGELFF.

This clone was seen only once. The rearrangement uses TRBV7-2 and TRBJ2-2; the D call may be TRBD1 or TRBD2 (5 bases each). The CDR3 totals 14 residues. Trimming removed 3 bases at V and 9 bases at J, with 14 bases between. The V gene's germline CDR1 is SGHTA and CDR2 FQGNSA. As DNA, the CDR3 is TGTGCCAGCAGCTTCTGGGACCCCCGCCGGGAGCTGTTTTTT. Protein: CASSFWDPRRELFF.

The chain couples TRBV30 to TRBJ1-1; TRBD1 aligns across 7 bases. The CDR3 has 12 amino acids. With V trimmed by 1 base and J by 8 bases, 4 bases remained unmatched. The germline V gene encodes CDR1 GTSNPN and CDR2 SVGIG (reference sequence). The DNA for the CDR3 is TGTGCCTGGAGTGGGGACAGCCAGGAAGCTTTCTTT. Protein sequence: CAWSGDSQEAFF.

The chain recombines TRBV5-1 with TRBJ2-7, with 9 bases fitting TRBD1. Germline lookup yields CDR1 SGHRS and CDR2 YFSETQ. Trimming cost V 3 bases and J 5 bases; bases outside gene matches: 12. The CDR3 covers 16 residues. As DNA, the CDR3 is TGCGCCAGCAGCTCCGGCAGGACAGGGGTGGGCCACGAGCAGTACTTC. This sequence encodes CASSSGRTGVGHEQYF.

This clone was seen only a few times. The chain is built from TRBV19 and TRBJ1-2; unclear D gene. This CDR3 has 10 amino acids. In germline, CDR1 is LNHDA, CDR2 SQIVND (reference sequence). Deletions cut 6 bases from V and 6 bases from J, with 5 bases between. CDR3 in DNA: TGTGCCAGTAGGGACCATGGCTACACCTTC. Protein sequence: CASRDHGYTF.

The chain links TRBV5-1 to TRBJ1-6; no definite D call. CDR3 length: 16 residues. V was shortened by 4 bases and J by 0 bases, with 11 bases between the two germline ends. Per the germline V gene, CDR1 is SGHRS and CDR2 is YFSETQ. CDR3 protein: CASSALGGSYNSPLHF. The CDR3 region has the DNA TGCGCCAGCAGCGCCCTAGGAGGCTCCTATAATTCACCCCTCCACTTT. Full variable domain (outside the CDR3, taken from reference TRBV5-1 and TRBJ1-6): KAGVTQTPRYLIKTRGQQVTLSCSPISGHRSVSWYQQTPGQGLQFLFEYFSETQRNKGNFPGRFSGRQFSNSRSEMNVSTLELGDSALYLCASSALGGSYNSPLHFGNGTRLTVT.

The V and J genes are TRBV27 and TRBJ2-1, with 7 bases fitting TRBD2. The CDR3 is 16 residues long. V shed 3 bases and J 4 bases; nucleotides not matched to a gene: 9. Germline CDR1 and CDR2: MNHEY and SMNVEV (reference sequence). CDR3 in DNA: TGTGCCAGCAGTTTTACCGGGACTACCACATACAATGAGCAGTTCTTC. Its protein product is CASSFTGTTTYNEQFF.

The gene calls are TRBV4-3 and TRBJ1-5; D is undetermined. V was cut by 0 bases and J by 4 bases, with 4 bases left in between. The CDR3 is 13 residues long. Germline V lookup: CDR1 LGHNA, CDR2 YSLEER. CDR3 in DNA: TGCGCCAGCAGCCAAGATCGAAATCAGCCCCAGCATTTT. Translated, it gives CASSQDRNQPQHF.

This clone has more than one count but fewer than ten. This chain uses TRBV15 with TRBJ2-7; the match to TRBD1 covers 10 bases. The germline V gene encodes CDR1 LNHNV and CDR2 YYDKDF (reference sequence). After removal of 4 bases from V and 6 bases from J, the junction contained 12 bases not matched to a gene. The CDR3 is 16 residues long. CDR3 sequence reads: CATSMTGGFGNGEQYF. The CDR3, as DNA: TGTGCCACCAGCATGACAGGGGGCTTTGGAAATGGCGAGCAGTACTTC.

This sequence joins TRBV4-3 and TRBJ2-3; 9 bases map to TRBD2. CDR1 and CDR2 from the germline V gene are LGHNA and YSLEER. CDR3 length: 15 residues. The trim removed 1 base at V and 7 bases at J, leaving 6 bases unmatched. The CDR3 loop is CASSQGGASGNTQYF. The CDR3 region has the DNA TGCGCCAGCAGCCAAGGGGGGGCTAGCGGGAATACGCAGTATTTT.